This T cell receptor (beta chain) was identified during a study of shared clonotypes between healthy human individuals. As defined, naive CD8 cells were CD45RO-negative and positively selected for CCR7, with terminally differentiated effector memory CD45RA+ cells excluded. Only Caucasian adults living in Nashville, Tennessee served as donors. The authors loaded roughly 200 ng DNA, about 30,000 T cell genomes, into sorted-subset replicate PCRs. TCRdb keeps only in-frame clones here, not all; method: immunoSEQ multiplex PCR. The sample lists around 1.9 million clones, 80% to 95% seen once, with around 1.7% in the top ten. Per the germline V gene, CDR1 is MDHEN and CDR2 is SYDVKM. The CDR3 runs to 15 residues. The junction had 6 bases not matched to a gene; V was cut back by 4 bases and J by 1 base.

Sequences were obtained from naive CD8+ T cells from PBMCs. The sequence came from a man between 18 and 35 years old in good health. Some clones in this sample may be carry-over from other donors' samples. The chain is built from TRBV28 and TRBJ2-5; 7 nucleotides agree with TRBD2. CDR3 DNA: TGTGCCAGCAGTTCATTAGCGGGTCTCCAAGAGACCCAGTACTTC. Protein sequence: CASSSLAGLQETQYF.